This TCR beta chain was captured in a study of blood T cell repertoires in COVID-19. Study-wide background: Sources were T cells, B-cell-depleted T cells, or PBMCs; the material itself was cDNA or gDNA.

In germline, CDR1 is GTSNPN, CDR2 SVGIG (reference sequence). The CDR3 consists of 12 residues. Between the trimmed V and J ends, which lost 2 bases and 1 base, there was a span of 3 bases. In the original workflow: Researchers report that nucleated cell counts were estimated from reference gene primer amplification. The repertoire was sequenced with immunoSEQ multiplex PCR; TCRdb's copy has only in-frame clones and lacks some. V and J calls and clone size are copied from that table; D and trimming were computed from the DNA. The sample records approximately 410,000 clones, 75% to 90% being singletons.

This sequence originates from a woman aged 25 to 39 with active or convalescent COVID-19. The rearrangement links TRBV30 to TRBJ1-3; D ambiguous. Sequencing was done on a sample of peripheral blood. The CDR3 protein is CAWSSSGNTIYF. The CDR3 bases are TGTGCCTGGAGTTCGTCTGGAAACACCATATATTTT.